What follows are 8 T cell receptor beta chains derived from one specimen sequenced in a study of T cells after somatic rescue of genetic block. The protocol was immunoSEQ multiplex PCR, while the TCRdb copy is restricted to in-frame clones and leaves out a portion. Of roughly 71,000 clones in the sample, approximately 91% were seen once. Sequencing input: peripheral blood mononuclear cells (PBMCs). Source of these receptors: a man aged 25 to 40.

The V gene is TRBV6-1, the J gene TRBJ2-6; TRBD2 matches 13 bases. Trimming removed 2 bases from V and 2 bases from J; junction bases left unmatched: 3. The CDR3 loop spans 18 amino acids. CDR1 MNHNS and CDR2 SASEGT come from the germline V gene. CDR3 DNA sequence: TGTGCCAGCAGTGAACCGGGGACTAGCGGGACTGGGGCCAACGTCCTGACTTTC. It translates to CASSEPGTSGTGANVLTF.

In its sample, this clone was seen once. The chain uses TRBV10-3 and TRBJ2-3; a possible D gene is TRBD1 (5 bases). The CDR3 extends over 14 amino acids. V lost 6 bases and J lost 6, with 16 bases in between. From germline, CDR1 is ENHRY and CDR2 SYGVKD. The CDR3 DNA sequence: TGTGCCATCAGACCTTCGCTTGGGGCGGATACGCAGTATTTT. Translating it yields CAIRPSLGADTQYF.

This clone turned up a few times. The chain couples TRBV9 to TRBJ1-6; 7 nucleotides agree with TRBD1. CDR3 length: 14 residues. Germline V lookup: CDR1 SGDLS, CDR2 YYNGEE. With V trimmed by 0 bases and J by 10 bases, 4 bases remained unmatched. The CDR3 bases are TGTGCCAGCAGCGTAGGTCAGGGGGGCTCACCCCTCCACTTT. Translation: CASSVGQGGSPLHF. The full variable domain, with the rest looked up from reference TRBV9 and TRBJ1-6, is DSGVTQTPKHLITATGQRVTLRCSPRSGDLSVYWYQQSLDQGLQFLIQYYNGEERAKGNILERFSAQQFPDLHSELNLSSLELGDSALYFCASSVGQGGSPLHFGNGTRLTVT.

This chain joins TRBV6-1 and TRBJ1-3; D not resolved. The CDR3 loop spans 13 amino acids. Trimming removed 4 bases from V and 6 bases from J, with 10 bases in between. The germline V gene has CDR1 MNHNS and CDR2 SASEGT. CDR3 in amino acids: CASSVEQLNTIYF. The CDR3 nucleotides are TGTGCCAGCAGTGTAGAACAGCTAAACACCATATATTTT.

This clone was recorded once. The CDR3 DNA sequence: TGTGCCAGCAGGAGACAGGGTTCCTACGAGCAGTACTTC. Its translation: CASRRQGSYEQYF. This chain joins TRBV6-6 and TRBJ2-7, with TRBD1 matching 7 bases. There are 13 residues in the CDR3. CDR1 is MNHNY and CDR2 is SVGAGI in the germline V gene (reference sequence). The trim removed 6 bases at V and 1 base at J, leaving 3 bases unmatched.

This clone was counted a few times. The chain joins TRBV10-3 to TRBJ1-1; the D is unclear. Trimming shortened V by 10 bases and J by 3 bases, and 21 bases separated the two germline ends. CDR1 ENHRY and CDR2 SYGVKD come from the germline V gene. This CDR3 is built from 15 residues. CDR3 bases: TGTGCCACCCATCGCGAGAGTACTCCGGACACTGAAGCTTTCTTT. Protein product: CATHRESTPDTEAFF.

This clone was counted a single time. The rearrangement uses TRBV5-4 and TRBJ2-1, with D possibly matching TRBD2 (5 bases). V lost 1 base to trimming and J lost 0 bases, with 8 bases between them. This CDR3 is built from 15 residues. CDR1 and CDR2 from the germline V gene are SGHNT and YYREEE (reference sequence). DNA of the CDR3: TGTGCCAGCAGCTTGTGGGCGGGCTCCTACAATGAGCAGTTCTTC. Amino acid sequence: CASSLWAGSYNEQFF.

The chain employs TRBV5-4 and TRBJ2-3, with D unresolved. V was shortened by 0 bases and J by 4 bases, with 15 bases between the two germline ends. Per the germline V gene, CDR1 is SGHNT and CDR2 is YYREEE (reference sequence). This CDR3 has 16 amino acids. In DNA form, the CDR3 reads TGTGCCAGCAGCTTGGTGGGCCCGATTAGGGCAGATACGCAGTATTTT. Translating it yields CASSLVGPIRADTQYF.